A single sample gave rise to the 23 T cell receptor beta chains below, sequenced in a study of shared clonotypes between healthy human individuals (dated by TCRdb to about 2020). Library preparation was by the immunoSEQ multiplex PCR assay. Imported from immuneACCESS, the table was reduced by TCRdb to in-frame sequences with V and J called. These copies leave out some clones; in studies compared against another copy, an unresolved V gene accounts for under half, and the cause of the remainder is not known. The sample records over a million clones, roughly 96% of which are singletons. The ten largest clones represent 1.2% of the sample. Sequenced: naive CD4+ T cells sorted from blood. What the cell subset or site label conveys for this sample: CD45RA+ positively selected. The receptors here all came from a man in his thirties or forties in good health.

This clone has a single count. The chain has TRBV7-9 and TRBJ2-2; TRBD2 agrees at 9 bases. Germline loops: CDR1 SEHNR, CDR2 FQNEAQ (reference sequence). After removal of 2 bases from V and 5 bases from J, the junction contained 0 bases not matched to a gene. This CDR3 region has 14 residues. Here the CDR3 DNA reads TGTGCCAGCAGCTTAACTAGCGGGACCGGGGAGCTGTTTTTT. Translated, it gives CASSLTSGTGELFF.

The rearrangement joins TRBV28 to TRBJ2-3; no definite D call. V gave up 2 bases and J gave up 4 bases, with 10 bases separating them. Germline lookup yields CDR1 MDHEN and CDR2 SYDVKM. The CDR3 extends over 14 amino acids. Here the CDR3 reads CASSLGWGSDTQYF. In DNA form, the CDR3 reads TGTGCCAGCAGTTTAGGTTGGGGATCAGATACGCAGTATTTT. Variable domain in full (rest from reference TRBV28 and TRBJ2-3): DVKVTQSSRYLVKRTGEKVFLECVQDMDHENMFWYRQDPGLGLRLIYFSYDVKMKEKGDIPEGYSVSREKKERFSLILESASTNQTSMYLCASSLGWGSDTQYFGPGTRLTVL.

CDR3 DNA: TGTGCCAGCAGGACAGGAAACTTAGGCTACACCTTC. This sequence encodes CASRTGNLGYTF. This chain uses TRBV9 with TRBJ1-2, with TRBD1 as a possible D gene (6 bases). V gave up 5 bases and J gave up 8 bases, with 13 bases separating them. The length of the CDR3 is 12 residues. Germline V CDR1 and CDR2: SGDLS, YYNGEE. The full variable domain, its missing parts supplied by reference TRBV9 and TRBJ1-2, is DSGVTQTPKHLITATGQRVTLRCSPRSGDLSVYWYQQSLDQGLQFLIQYYNGEERAKGNILERFSAQQFPDLHSELNLSSLELGDSALYFCASRTGNLGYTFGSGTRLTVV.

The V call is TRBV5-1, the J call TRBJ2-4, with D hard to call. The CDR3 runs 14 residues. Trimming shortened V by 5 bases and J by 8 bases, and 17 bases separated the two germline ends. Per the germline V gene, CDR1 is SGHRS and CDR2 is YFSETQ. The CDR3 spells CASRVVSGDDIQYF. The CDR3 region has the DNA TGCGCCAGCAGGGTCGTAAGTGGGGATGACATTCAGTACTTC.

The chain has TRBV14 and TRBJ2-3; 11 bases map to TRBD2. The CDR3 runs to 19 residues. J was trimmed by 8 bases and V by 4 bases; bases with no gene match: 20. The germline V gene encodes CDR1 SGHDN and CDR2 FVKESK. This CDR3 is CASSPRGSGRAWAGGTQYF. For the CDR3, the DNA is TGTGCCAGCAGCCCGCGGGGTAGCGGGAGGGCCTGGGCAGGCGGTACGCAGTATTTT.

The V call is TRBV7-9, the J call TRBJ2-7; D is unclear. The CDR3 runs 14 residues. V shed 2 bases and J shed 4 bases, with 12 bases lying between them. Germline V gives CDR1 SEHNR, CDR2 FQNEAQ (reference sequence). CDR3 residues: CASSLSPEKYEQYF. DNA for the CDR3: TGTGCCAGCAGCTTATCTCCAGAAAAGTACGAGCAGTACTTC.

To note about this clone: Other DNA sequences in this sample translate to the same CDR3. The J gene is TRBJ2-7, the V gene TRBV6-5, with no clear D. Trimming took off 6 bases at V and 3 bases at J, with 12 bases between the two ends. CDR1 and CDR2 (germline): MNHEY, SVGAGI. This CDR3 is 13 amino acids long. The CDR3: CASSPGLSYEQYF. The CDR3 DNA reads TGTGCCAGCAGCCCCGGGCTCAGCTACGAGCAGTACTTC.

The V call is TRBV11-2, the J call TRBJ1-5; 9 nucleotides line up with TRBD1. J was trimmed by 3 bases and V by 1 base; bases with no gene match: 7. The CDR3 consists of 17 residues. The V gene's germline CDR1 is SGHAT and CDR2 FQNNGV. CDR3 loop: CASSLGGTGRFNQPQHF. The CDR3 coding sequence is TGTGCCAGCAGCTTAGGCGGGACAGGGCGTTTCAATCAGCCCCAGCATTTT.

The J gene is TRBJ1-3, the V gene TRBV11-3, with D unresolved. Germline V gene sequence: CDR1 SGHNT, CDR2 YENEEA. Trimming left V 7 bases short and J 2 bases short, with 9 bases between. The CDR3 consists of 13 residues. The CDR3 spells CASKTAPGNTIYF. CDR3 bases: TGTGCCAGCAAGACCGCGCCTGGAAACACCATATATTTT.

V usage is TRBV7-6 and J usage is TRBJ2-7; the match to TRBD2 covers 11 bases. The CDR3 length is 17 residues. J was trimmed by 4 bases and V by 3 bases; bases with no gene match: 11. CDR1 is SGHVS, CDR2 FNYEAQ, per germline. DNA of the CDR3: TGTGCCAGCAGCTTGGGTCGAACTAGCGGGAGTAAATACGAGCAGTACTTC. Translation gives CASSLGRTSGSKYEQYF. The full variable domain, with the rest looked up from reference TRBV7-6 and TRBJ2-7, is GAGVSQSPRYKVTKRGQDVALRCDPISGHVSLYWYRQALGQGPEFLTYFNYEAQQDKSGLPNDRFSAERPEGSISTLTIQRTEQRDSAMYRCASSLGRTSGSKYEQYFGPGTRLTVT.

The CDR3 nucleotides read TGTGCCAGCAGCTTGCTCGCAGCCGGGGAGCTGTTTTTT. This codes for CASSLLAAGELFF. The chain links TRBV5-6 to TRBJ2-2; D is ambiguous. V was shortened by 1 base and J by 6 bases, with 7 bases between the two germline ends. This CDR3 comprises 13 residues. Germline V lookup: CDR1 SGHDT, CDR2 YYEEEE.

This clone was observed once. The rearrangement links TRBV7-2 to TRBJ2-6; 7 bases match TRBD1. Germline V gives CDR1 SGHTA, CDR2 FQGNSA. V trimming: 2 bases; J trimming: 3 bases; junction bases outside the gene matches: 7. There are 17 residues in the CDR3. CDR3 protein: CASSLTGEWGGANVLTF. The CDR3 DNA sequence: TGTGCCAGCAGCTTAACAGGGGAATGGGGTGGGGCCAACGTCCTGACTTTC. Combining the CDR3 with reference TRBV7-2 and TRBJ2-6 gives the whole variable domain GAGVSQSPSNKVTEKGKDVELRCDPISGHTALYWYRQSLGQGLEFLIYFQGNSAPDKSGLPSDRFSAERTGGSVSTLTIQRTQQEDSAVYLCASSLTGEWGGANVLTFGAGSRLTVL.

This chain joins TRBV15 and TRBJ2-7; weak D call: TRBD2 (6 bases). The ends were cut back, 2 bases at V and 2 bases at J, with 19 bases in the middle. The CDR3 consists of 17 residues. CDR1 and CDR2 (germline): LNHNV, YYDKDF (reference sequence). CDR3 sequence (DNA): TGTGCCACCAGCAGATATCGCCGGGACTTTCACACCTACGAGCAGTACTTC. Amino acid sequence: CATSRYRRDFHTYEQYF.

The chain links TRBV9 to TRBJ2-5, with TRBD1 as a possible D gene (5 bases). The CDR3 is 15 amino acids. Germline V gene lookup returns CDR1 SGDLS and CDR2 YYNGEE. Between the trimmed V and J ends, which lost 1 base and 5 bases, there was a span of 15 bases. The CDR3 coding sequence is TGTGCCAGCAGCGTAACAGACAGAGGTCTGGAGACCCAGTACTTC. This translates into CASSVTDRGLETQYF.

V gene TRBV10-3 combines with J gene TRBJ1-3, with D hard to call. Germline V gene lookup returns CDR1 ENHRY and CDR2 SYGVKD. The ends were cut back, 0 bases at V and 0 bases at J, with 12 bases in the middle. The length of the CDR3 is 17 residues. The CDR3 spells CAISESLGVHSGNTIYF. As DNA, the CDR3 is TGTGCCATCAGTGAGTCCCTCGGGGTCCACTCTGGAAACACCATATATTTT.

The rearrangement links TRBV28 to TRBJ2-1, with no clear D. CDR3 length: 15 amino acids. CDR1 and CDR2 from the germline V gene are MDHEN and SYDVKM. V lost 1 base, J lost 2 bases, and 9 bases lay in between. CDR3 coding DNA: TGTGCCAGCAGTTTATTGCGGCAGACCTACAATGAGCAGTTCTTC. Amino acids: CASSLLRQTYNEQFF.

In this sample, this clone turned up once. This chain connects TRBV5-4 to TRBJ2-7; no definite D call. Trimming took 4 bases from V and 3 from J, leaving 20 bases between them. Per the germline V gene, CDR1 is SGHNT and CDR2 is YYREEE (reference sequence). The length of the CDR3 is 16 residues. CDR3 amino acids: CASSPSSDPTLYEQYF. The CDR3 DNA reads as TGTGCCAGCAGCCCCTCGAGCGACCCAACACTCTACGAGCAGTACTTC.

The chain uses TRBV28 and TRBJ2-7; 10 bases line up with TRBD2. CDR1 is MDHEN, CDR2 SYDVKM, per germline. The junction had 8 bases not matched to a gene; V was cut back by 6 bases and J by 6 bases. The CDR3 has 14 amino acids. The CDR3 DNA follows: TGTGCCAGCAGACCTAGCGGGAGCCTTTCCGAGCAGTACTTC. It encodes CASRPSGSLSEQYF.

This chain connects TRBV5-5 to TRBJ1-2; 9 bases line up with TRBD1. V was pared by 3 bases and J by 1 base, with 4 bases of the junction left unmatched. This CDR3 has 15 amino acids. Germline V lookup: CDR1 SGHKS, CDR2 YYEKEE (reference sequence). Here the CDR3 reads CASSYRQGGNYGYTF. The CDR3 coding sequence is TGTGCCAGCAGCTACAGACAGGGGGGTAACTATGGCTACACCTTC.

The rearrangement joins TRBV10-2 to TRBJ2-1; TRBD1 matches 8 bases. This CDR3 comprises 16 residues. CDR1 and CDR2 (germline): WSHSY, SAAADI. The V and J ends lost 4 bases and 0 bases, in that order; junction bases with no gene match: 5. As DNA, the CDR3 is TGCGCCAGCAGTGTCCGGACAGGGATCTCCTACAATGAGCAGTTCTTC. As protein: CASSVRTGISYNEQFF.

This clone was picked up a small number of times. CDR3 nucleotide sequence: TGTGCCAGCAGTCGCACTCTTAACACCGGGGAGCTGTTTTTT. This translates into CASSRTLNTGELFF. This sequence joins TRBV27 and TRBJ2-2; D uncertain. The CDR3 runs to 14 residues. V was clipped by 5 bases and J by 2 bases, with 9 bases between them. Looked up from germline, CDR1 is MNHEY and CDR2 is SMNVEV (reference sequence).

The chain uses TRBV7-9 and TRBJ2-7, with a tentative D call TRBD1 (6 bases). The V end was cut by 5 bases, the J end by 2 bases, with 10 bases between. Looked up from germline, CDR1 is SEHNR and CDR2 is FQNEAQ (reference sequence). CDR3 length equals 13 residues. The CDR3 nucleotides read TGTGCCAGCAGCCGCAGGGGAACCTACGAGCAGTACTTC. It yields the protein CASSRRGTYEQYF.

The chain uses TRBV9 and TRBJ2-1, with 7 bases fitting TRBD2. The CDR3 consists of 14 residues. The J segment lost 4 bases and the V segment lost 3 bases, leaving 4 bases of the junction unmatched. The germline V gene encodes CDR1 SGDLS and CDR2 YYNGEE. CDR3 DNA sequence: TGTGCCAGCAGCGCCGGGAGGCCTTACAATGAGCAGTTCTTC. This encodes CASSAGRPYNEQFF.